Listed below are T cell receptor beta chains from one sample, sequenced in a study of CD8 T cells in Susac syndrome. TCRdb called the immunoSEQ multiplex PCR reads again in MiXCR, with one record for every CDR3 protein. The sample carries fewer than 250,000 distinct CDR3 sequences, 92% recorded once. Specimen: CD8+ T cells from PBMCs. The receptors here all came from a human donor with multiple sclerosis. The CDR3 runs from the conserved cysteine through the conserved F or W. Each record gives: J gene, D gene, clone size, V gene, CDR3 protein, CDR3 DNA. A D gene is named only where the DNA matches it firmly. Clone sizes are given selectively: once, few, many, or a class where the clone is expanded.

TRBJ2-5	TRBD2	.	TRBV28	CASSRPVAGGYQETQYF	TGTGCCAGCAGCCGGCCGGTAGCGGGGGGTTACCAAGAGACCCAGTACTTC
TRBJ1-1	.	.	TRBV5-1	CASSLEGMGTEAFF	TGCGCCAGCAGCTTGGAGGGCATGGGAACTGAAGCTTTCTTT
TRBJ2-5	TRBD1	.	TRBV27	CASRPATGDPQETQYF	TGTGCCAGCAGACCAGCCACAGGGGACCCCCAAGAGACCCAGTACTTC
TRBJ2-4	.	.	TRBV5-8	CASSLSPLVAKNIQYF	TGTGCCAGCAGCTTGAGCCCCCTGGTAGCCAAAAACATTCAGTACTTC
TRBJ2-1	.	.	TRBV12-3/TRBV12-4	CASRLAGEKFF	TGTGCCAGCAGACTCGCAGGGGAGAAGTTCTTC
TRBJ2-2	TRBD2	.	TRBV7-9	CASSRSGLGTGELFF	TGTGCCAGCAGCCGATCGGGACTAGGGACCGGGGAGCTGTTTTTT
TRBJ2-5	TRBD2	once	TRBV5-1	CASSLLSTSGCSWAQYF	TGCGCCAGCAGCTTGCTATCGACTAGCGGGTGTTCCTGGGCCCAGTACTTC
TRBJ1-1	.	.	TRBV6-5	CASRSGWNTEAFF	TGTGCCAGCCGATCGGGGTGGAACACTGAAGCTTTCTTT
TRBJ1-1	.	.	TRBV19	CASSMSTEAFF	TGTGCCAGTAGTATGTCAACTGAAGCTTTCTTT
TRBJ1-6	.	.	TRBV4-1	CASSQSWYLQNSPLHF	TGCGCCAGCAGCCAGTCCTGGTACCTTCAGAATTCACCCCTCCACTTT
TRBJ2-7	TRBD1	.	TRBV20-1	CSARDQDRGLYEQYF	TGCAGTGCTAGAGACCAAGACAGGGGGCTCTACGAGCAGTACTTC
TRBJ2-7	TRBD2	.	TRBV7-9	CASSFPGGPREQYF	TGTGCCAGCAGCTTTCCGGGGGGGCCGCGGGAGCAGTACTTC
TRBJ2-4	.	.	TRBV9	CASSVGGLAKNIQYF	TGTGCCAGCAGCGTAGGAGGGTTAGCCAAAAACATTCAGTACTTC
TRBJ1-5	.	.	TRBV30	CAWREYGNQPQHF	TGTGCCTGGAGGGAGTACGGCAATCAGCCCCAGCATTTT
TRBJ1-6	.	.	TRBV6-1	CASSPQAPQGHPSIDNSPLHF	TGTGCCAGCAGTCCCCAGGCACCGCAGGGGCACCCCTCTATTGATAATTCACCCCTCCACTTT
TRBJ1-1	.	.	TRBV27	CASSLSAGGNTEAFF	TGTGCCAGCAGTTTATCCGCAGGCGGGAACACTGAAGCTTTCTTT
TRBJ2-1	.	.	TRBV20-1	CSARTTNSYNEQFF	TGCAGTGCCAGGACTACCAACTCCTACAATGAGCAGTTCTTC
TRBJ2-7	.	.	TRBV29-1	CSVEDPRGYEQYF	TGCAGCGTTGAAGATCCTAGGGGCTACGAGCAGTACTTC